The T cell receptor beta chain described here comes from a study of monozygotic twins with inflammatory bowel disease (dated by TCRdb to the late 2010s). For the study in its entirety: The complete study included around 30 monozygotic twin pairs: 19 IBD-discordant Danish pairs and nine German pairs, of which four were IBD-concordant and five were IBD-discordant. The search for disease-associated traits relied mainly on comparing IBD patients with their genetically identical healthy co-twins within discordant pairs. Each individual had, on average, about 151 000 unique TCRalpha sequences and 181 000 unique TCRbeta sequences available for analysis.

From each donor, a roughly 2.3 ml peripheral blood sample was drawn into PAXgene tubes and stored at -80 degrees C. Without any T cell sorting, total RNA was extracted from whole blood using the PAXgene blood miRNA kit on an automated QIAcube. Peripheral blood from monozygotic twin pairs concordant or discordant for inflammatory bowel disease was subjected to deep TCRalpha and TCRbeta repertoire profiling with unique molecular barcoding. Smoking habits were recorded for all twin pairs, and individuals were classified as current, former or never smokers. CDR1 is given as DFQATT and CDR2 as SNEGSKA, both from the germline V gene (reference sequence). The CDR3 runs 14 amino acids, cysteine and phenylalanine included. No DNA is recorded. Receptors were amplified or captured by 5' RACE. Each TCR library was prepared from 3,000 to 4,500 ng of total RNA. For each sample, cDNA synthesis was carried out in eight separate reactions using SMARTScribe reverse transcriptase. During cDNA synthesis, unique molecular identifiers containing a 6-nucleotide sample barcode were introduced by template switching. TCRalpha and TCRbeta cDNA was amplified in two nested PCRs of 16 and 9 cycles, and bead purification was carried out after each PCR. Before amplification, the cDNA was treated with uracil DNA-glycosylase and purified using the QIAquick PCR purification kit. The second PCR added Illumina TruSeq-compatible adapters along with sample-specific barcodes. TapeStation and Qubit were used to check library quality and concentration, and 5 to 6 ng of each library went into the pool. Sequencing of the pooled libraries was done on an Illumina HiSeq2500 single-index Rapid Run using custom sequencing primers and 2 x 100 bp reads. The authors' pipeline ran thus. PCR and sequencing errors were corrected by UMI-based consensus assembly using MiGEC version 1.2.6. MiXCR version 2.1.1 was used to carry out V(D)J alignment, clonotype assembly and CDR3 extraction. To normalise gene usage, clonotype sharing and MAIT/NKT TCR abundance, the top 1000, 10 000 and 20 000 clonotypes in each sample were analysed. Diversity was computed as the inverse Simpson index with the vegan R package after downsampling to 27 000 UMIs. Paired Mann-Whitney U tests were applied to discordant twin pairs, with Benjamini-Hochberg correction for multiple testing. Each entry corresponds to one CDR3 protein sequence from reads that TCRdb reprocessed, and DNA is not given. The V and J calls and clone size come from TCRdb's table, not from the authors' own analysis. The data table for this sample lists about 300,000 distinct CDR3 sequences. The ten largest make up over 5.5% of the sample.

Here is what the overall study found, with its caveats: The analysis was unable to tell different T cell subtypes apart. IBD patients shared fewer clonotypes with other individuals than healthy twins did, most markedly in patients showing signs of disease activity. No single strong signal or clonotype linked to IBD turned up in the results, so the idea that one exists was not supported. A decrease in TCRbeta repertoire diversity, as measured by inverse Simpson index, was observed in IBD patients compared with their healthy co-twins. Repertoire similarity did not differ between concordant and discordant twins, which could be due to limited statistical power. Differing immunosuppressive treatments among patients may have added background noise and inter-individual variability to the repertoires.

A word on this clonotype: Its antigen is currently not known.

Recombination joined TRBV20-1 with TRBJ1-2; TCRdb outputs TRBD1, but without DNA this stays unchecked. The origin of this receptor is a human donor with ulcerative colitis or Crohn's disease, or a healthy co-twin of an affected twin (not recorded which). The specimen sequenced was blood. The CDR3 protein: CSARNRVGPYGYTF.